The present T cell receptor beta chain was sequenced within a study of blood T cell repertoires in COVID-19 (dated by TCRdb to the early 2020s). Turning to the overall study: Collaborator samples came from the United States, Italy and Spain and covered acute and convalescent phases of COVID-19. The material from the prospective study consisted of cDNA or gDNA derived from T cells, B-cell-depleted T cells, or PBMCs. Deeply sampled blood TCRbeta repertoires from subjects exposed to, actively infected with, or recovered from COVID-19 were included in the dataset. The repertoires were released in a freely available public database intended as a resource for research on the immune response to SARS-CoV-2. The samples were drawn from two sources: the first 160 participants of the ongoing ImmuneRACE study, and 950 to 1,500 subjects contributed by 6 global collaborators. Sample metadata almost always included a de-identified subject ID, COVID-19 status, age in years and sex. Where available, HLA class I and class II types were taken from metadata supplied by the sample provider and were not determined by assay-based typing.

General conclusions and limits of the study: The amount of clinical and demographic metadata varied by source and participant and was provided uncurated.

CDR1 SEHNR and CDR2 FQNEAQ were looked up in the germline V gene (reference sequence). From the cysteine through the phenylalanine, the CDR3 covers 13 amino acids. Only CDR3 DNA remains: 39 bases, in frame from the first base. At the junction V is shortened by 8 bases and J by 2 bases, with 7 bases in between. A remark on this clone: Its cognate antigen has yet to be identified. No base quality values were provided; no much bigger clone lies one nucleotide off.

Each collaborating institution followed its own protocols to collect whole blood in K2EDTA tubes. For TCRbeta analysis, collaborator samples were shipped as frozen whole blood, as isolated PBMCs, or as DNA extracted from either sample type. TCRbeta CDR3 regions were amplified from genomic DNA by means of the immunoSEQ Assay, a bias-controlled multiplex PCR. The original methods were these. Within the assay, amplification of reference gene primers was used to estimate how many nucleated cells each sample contained. Sequence reads were collapsed and filtered to measure the absolute abundance of every unique TCRbeta CDR3 rearrangement. For each sample, productive Simpson clonality was calculated as the square root of Simpson's diversity index over productive rearrangements. In TCRdb, the immuneACCESS table is reduced to in-frame sequences with V and J assigned. These tables do not hold every clone; where another copy was compared, an unresolved V gene accounts for under half, and the others remain unexplained. V and J calls and clone size are those listed in that table; D and trimming were worked out from the DNA. This sample lists fewer than 500,000 clones; around 84% were detected once. 0.85% to 1.3% of the sample is in the top ten clones.

The receptor chain draws on TRBV7-9 and TRBJ2-6; no confident D gene assignment can be made. The sequencing sample was made of peripheral blood. The source is a human donor with acute or convalescent COVID-19. The donor label of this sample is uncertain. The nucleotide sequence is TGTGCCAGCCCTCCCCCTGGGGCCAACGTCCTGACTTTC. It codes for CASPPPGANVLTF.